Described below is a single T cell receptor (beta chain) sequence and its context. Under the authors' procedure: The authors estimated nucleated cell counts from reference gene primer amplification. Repertoires were generated with immunoSEQ multiplex PCR, while TCRdb's copy carries only in-frame clones and drops some. V, J and clone size were drawn from that table, and D and trimming were deduced from the DNA. Of fewer than 120,000 clones listed, around three quarters are singletons. The data are from a study of blood T cell repertoires in COVID-19. Across the study: Donors in the United States, Italy and Spain gave samples during acute or convalescent COVID-19. In each case, the material was cDNA or gDNA derived from T cells, B-cell-depleted T cells, or PBMCs.

Germline CDR1 reads MNHEY; CDR2 reads SMNVEV (reference sequence). This CDR3 has 15 amino acids. The junction had 5 bases not matched to a gene; V was cut back by 2 bases and J by 7 bases. The TCR was taken from a woman aged 55-70 years with acute or convalescent COVID-19. V and J are TRBV27 and TRBJ1-6; 7 bases are a match to TRBD1. Sequenced input: peripheral blood. CDR3 DNA sequence: TGTGCCAGCAGTTTACTCGGGACAGCCAATTCACCCCTCCACTTT. Its protein is CASSLLGTANSPLHF.